Reported below is one TCR beta chain. What it recognizes is unknown. Time point indicated: newly diagnosed, previously untreated cHL patient sample. Negative selection with magnetic separation was used to purify CD4+ T cells from thawed PBMCs. Newly diagnosed, untreated classical Hodgkin lymphoma PBMCs served as comparison. These data belong to a study of PD-1 blockade in classical Hodgkin lymphoma. Study results and caveats: Baseline TCR diversity was reportedly lower in newly diagnosed patients than in healthy donors. It was reported as lower still in relapsed/refractory patients. Sources of repertoire differences remain undefined, possibly disease activity or prior therapy.

Produced via immunoSEQ multiplex PCR; TCRdb's table is partial and in-frame only. Of around 16,000 clones in the sample, 86% are singletons; the top ten hold around 0.8%. V lost 4 bases and J lost 8, with 15 bases in between. The CDR3 is made up of 14 amino acids. Germline CDR1 is SGHNT and CDR2 is YENEEA. This receptor was identified in a human donor with classical Hodgkin lymphoma. The chain is built from TRBV11-3 and TRBJ2-1; possible D gene TRBD2, 6 bases. Sequenced input: CD4+ T cells from blood. CDR3 in amino acids: CASSSSGLDHEQFF. The CDR3 DNA reads TGTGCCAGCAGCTCAAGCGGGTTGGACCATGAGCAGTTCTTC.